The entry that follows covers one T cell receptor (beta chain) sequence. This record comes from a study of shared clonotypes between healthy human individuals. Libraries were prepared by immunoSEQ multiplex PCR; TCRdb keeps only in-frame clonotypes and omits some of them. The sample lists 2 million to 2.5 million clones, 90% to 95% occurring once. The clonotype comes from a man between 18 and 29 years old in good health. Sequencing was performed on naive CD4+ T cells sorted from blood. Subset specified: CD45RA+ positively selected.

As DNA, the CDR3 is TGTGCCAGCAGCTCACCGACTAGCGGGGGCACAGATACGCAGTATTTT. Translated, it gives CASSSPTSGGTDTQYF. This chain joins TRBV5-4 and TRBJ2-3; TRBD2 matches 11 bases. The germline V gene has CDR1 SGHNT and CDR2 YYREEE (reference sequence). This CDR3 has 16 residues. The ends lost 3 bases at V and 1 base at J; junction bases unmatched: 4.